The T cell receptor (beta chain) under discussion was sequenced for a study of breast tumors, draining lymph nodes, adjacent tissues. Study findings and constraints: Tumor repertoires ranked between lymph nodes and nontumor tissue in diversity, with V and J gene preferences.

In the case of this clonotype: The antigen remains unidentified.

The CDR3 sequence is 18 residues long. Trimming pared 4 bases from V and 4 bases from J, leaving 23 bases between. CDR1 and CDR2 (germline): WSHSY, SAAADI. TCRdb reanalysed the multiplex PCR reads using MiXCR and keeps one entry per CDR3 protein. The sample contains fewer than 90,000 distinct CDR3 sequences, approximately 30% of which appear only once. Breast cancer patients provided tissue from their axillary draining lymph nodes. The TCR was taken from a female donor with breast cancer. Some clones in this sample may be carry-over from other donors' samples. The sequencing sample was made of axillary lymph node tissue. The chain joins TRBV10-2 to TRBJ2-1, with D possibly matching TRBD2 (5 bases). CDR3 protein: CASSAYVGSGERYNEQFF. DNA of the CDR3: TGCGCCAGCAGTGCGTATGTGGGTTCCGGGGAGAGGTACAATGAGCAGTTCTTC.